The 28 T cell receptor beta chains reported below all come from one sample, sequenced in a study of CD8 T cells in Susac syndrome. Reverse transcription of about 0.5 to 1 ug RNA used random hexamers. TCRdb called the immunoSEQ multiplex PCR reads again in MiXCR, with one record for every CDR3 protein. The table has approximately 190,000 distinct CDR3 sequences, 95% seen once; the top ten hold roughly 0.093%. Specimen: CD4+ T cells from PBMCs. The receptor source for this set is a human donor with Susac syndrome.

This chain links TRBV20-1 with TRBJ2-2; 8 bases line up with TRBD2. CDR3 length equals 14 residues. CDR1 is DFQATT, CDR2 SNEGSKA, per germline (reference sequence). After removal of 3 bases from V and 5 bases from J, the junction contained 5 bases not matched to a gene. The CDR3 region is CSASGSGETGELFF. The DNA for the CDR3 is TGCAGTGCTAGTGGTAGCGGGGAGACCGGGGAGCTGTTTTTT.

The rearrangement links TRBV7-8 to TRBJ2-5; D gene uncertain. This CDR3 has 12 residues. The germline V and J ends were trimmed by 5 bases and 7 bases, with 11 bases remaining between them. Germline lookup yields CDR1 SGHVS and CDR2 FQNEAQ. CDR3: CASSQLHRTQYF. In DNA form, the CDR3 reads TGTGCCAGCAGCCAACTACACAGGACCCAGTACTTC. The complete variable domain, with remaining parts taken from reference TRBV7-8 and TRBJ2-5, reads GAGVSQSPRYKVAKRGQDVALRCDPISGHVSLFWYQQALGQGPEFLTYFQNEAQLDKSGLPSDRFFAERPEGSVSTLKIQRTQQEDSAVYLCASSQLHRTQYFGPGTRLLVL.

This chain uses TRBV11-1 with TRBJ2-5, with TRBD2 matching over 7 bases. CDR3 length: 14 amino acids. CDR1 and CDR2 from the germline V gene are SGHAT and FQDESV (reference sequence). Unmatched junction bases numbered 6, after V lost 6 bases and J lost 2 bases. CDR3 in DNA: TGTGCCAGCAGTACCGGACTAGATCAAGAGACCCAGTACTTC. It is translated as CASSTGLDQETQYF.

The CDR3 protein is CASSRLPVPVYAPLHF. CDR3 DNA: TGTGCCAGCAGCCGCCTTCCTGTGCCCGTTTACGCACCCCTCCACTTT. The genes are TRBV7-6 and TRBJ1-6; D unclear. V was trimmed by 5 bases and J by 11 bases, leaving 22 bases between them. The length of the CDR3 is 16 residues. Germline V gene lookup returns CDR1 SGHVS and CDR2 FNYEAQ.

The rearrangement uses TRBV27 and TRBJ2-7; 13 bases match TRBD2. Per the germline V gene, CDR1 is MNHEY and CDR2 is SMNVEV (reference sequence). This CDR3 contains 14 residues. V shed 5 bases and J 2 bases; nucleotides not matched to a gene: 0. For the CDR3, the DNA is TGTGCCAGCAGTACTAGCGGGGGGGCCTACGAGCAGTACTTC. Translating it yields CASSTSGGAYEQYF.

The rearrangement joins TRBV12-3 or TRBV12-4 to TRBJ1-6; 10 bases map to TRBD1. After removal of 8 bases from V and 10 bases from J, the junction contained 5 bases not matched to a gene. This CDR3 spans 13 amino acids. The CDR3 protein is CASVDRGNSPLHF. In DNA form, the CDR3 reads TGTGCCAGCGTGGACAGGGGGAACTCACCCCTCCACTTT.

The chain uses TRBV12-3 or TRBV12-4 and TRBJ2-2; 8 nucleotides align to TRBD1. Losses at the gene ends were 5 bases for V and 5 bases for J; bases not matched to a gene: 10. The CDR3 sequence is 16 residues long. The CDR3 DNA reads as TGTGCCAGCAGTAGACGAACAGGGGGGTTTACCGGGGAGCTGTTTTTT. Translation gives CASSRRTGGFTGELFF.

The chain is built from TRBV30 and TRBJ2-7; TRBD2 aligns across 9 bases. The V segment lost 2 bases and the J segment 2 bases; nucleotides outside the gene matches: 7. The CDR3 contains 15 residues. The germline CDR1 and CDR2 sequences are GTSNPN and SVGIG (reference sequence). The CDR3 DNA follows: TGTGCCTGGAGTTCCCCCCAGCGGGGGGCCTACGAGCAGTACTTC. This sequence encodes CAWSSPQRGAYEQYF.

The chain carries TRBV9 and TRBJ2-1; 12 positions match TRBD2. The CDR3 covers 15 residues. Germline V lookup: CDR1 SGDLS, CDR2 YYNGEE. Losses at the gene ends were 0 bases for V and 12 bases for J; bases not matched to a gene: 7. The CDR3 coding sequence is TGTGCCAGCAGCGTAGAACTAGCGGGGGGCGAGCGGCAGTTCTTC. Its protein product is CASSVELAGGERQFF.

J is TRBJ2-7 and V is TRBV5-1; TRBD1 matches 7 bases. V lost 4 bases and J lost 10; bases outside the gene matches: 14. This CDR3 is built from 14 residues. Germline V gives CDR1 SGHRS, CDR2 YFSETQ. The CDR3: CASSSQSNRGPQYF. CDR3 nucleotides: TGCGCCAGCAGCAGTCAGTCCAACAGGGGCCCACAGTACTTC.

This chain connects TRBV27 to TRBJ2-6; possibly TRBD1 or TRBD2 for D (5 bases each). The V end was cut by 3 bases, the J end by 0 bases, with 9 bases between. This CDR3 region has 16 residues. Germline-derived CDR1 and CDR2 are MNHEY and SMNVEV (reference sequence). CDR3 nucleotides: TGTGCCAGCAGTTTGAGGGGTTTCTCTGGGGCCAACGTCCTGACTTTC. Its protein product is CASSLRGFSGANVLTF.

This chain links TRBV29-1 with TRBJ1-1; the D gene is possibly TRBD1 (5 bases). The CDR3 is made up of 12 amino acids. V lost 4 bases, J lost 6 bases, and 12 bases lay in between. Germline CDR1 and CDR2: SQVTM and ANQGSEA. For the CDR3, the DNA is TGCAGCGTTGTTTCAGGGCGGTCTGAAGCTTTCTTT. Translated, it gives CSVVSGRSEAFF. Together with reference TRBV29-1 and TRBJ1-1, the CDR3 gives the full variable domain: SAVISQKPSRDICQRGTSLTIQCQVDSQVTMMFWYRQQPGQSLTLIATANQGSEATYESGFVIDKFPISRPNLTFSTLTVSNMSPEDSSIYLCSVVSGRSEAFFGQGTRLTVV.

The chain joins TRBV19 to TRBJ2-1, with D tentatively TRBD1 or TRBD2 (6 bases each). CDR3 length: 17 amino acids. Trimming cost V 6 bases and J 1 base, with 19 bases left between them. Germline V gene sequence: CDR1 LNHDA, CDR2 SQIVND (reference sequence). The CDR3 DNA is TGTGCCAGTAGCTCCAGATTAGGGGGGCTATCCTACAATGAGCAGTTCTTC. It specifies CASSSRLGGLSYNEQFF.

The chain joins TRBV5-1 to TRBJ2-2; 9 nucleotides align to TRBD1. The V gene's germline CDR1 is SGHRS and CDR2 YFSETQ. The CDR3 contains 14 residues. Trimming removed 4 bases from V and 7 bases from J; junction bases left unmatched: 5. CDR3 residues: CASSRTGAGGELFF. In nucleotides, the CDR3 is TGCGCCAGCAGCAGGACAGGGGCTGGCGGGGAGCTGTTTTTT.

The chain carries TRBV25-1 and TRBJ1-2; no clear D gene. V was cut by 4 bases and J by 0 bases, with 12 bases left in between. CDR1 is MGHDK, CDR2 SYGVNS, per germline. There are 15 residues in the CDR3. CDR3 sequence (DNA): TGTGCCAGCAGTGGAATCCGGGGAGCTAACTATGGCTACACCTTC. The encoded protein is CASSGIRGANYGYTF.

The chain links TRBV19 to TRBJ1-6, with 7 bases fitting TRBD1. The CDR3 has 15 amino acids. The germline CDR1 and CDR2 sequences are LNHDA and SQIVND (reference sequence). The V and J ends lost 5 bases and 7 bases, in that order; junction bases with no gene match: 8. The DNA for the CDR3 is TGTGCCAGTAGTGGGACCGGGACAGCCAATTCACCCCTCCACTTT. It specifies CASSGTGTANSPLHF. The full variable domain, completed using reference TRBV19 and TRBJ1-6, is DGGITQSPKYLFRKEGQNVTLSCEQNLNHDAMYWYRQDPGQGLRLIYYSQIVNDFQKGDIAEGYSVSREKKESFPLTVTSAQKNPTAFYLCASSGTGTANSPLHFGNGTRLTVT.

This chain uses TRBV12-5 with TRBJ1-5; D is perhaps TRBD1 (5 bases). Trimming took off 5 bases at V and 7 bases at J, with 12 bases between the two ends. Germline V CDR1 and CDR2: LGHNT, FRNRAP. There are 13 residues in the CDR3. CDR3 nucleotide sequence: TGTGCTAGTGGTATATCGGAGGGGCAGCCCCAGCATTTT. This sequence encodes CASGISEGQPQHF.

The gene calls are TRBV6-2 or TRBV6-3 and TRBJ2-7; D might be TRBD2 (5 bases). V was clipped by 3 bases and J by 6 bases, with 12 bases between them. CDR1 MNHEY and CDR2 SVGEGT come from the germline V gene. The CDR3 spans 13 residues. The CDR3 coding sequence is TGTGCCAGCAGTTATCGGGGATCGGGCGAGCAGTACTTC. The encoded protein is CASSYRGSGEQYF.

The CDR3 nucleotides read TGTGCCACCAGTGCCCGGAACAATGAGCAGTTCTTC. Translation gives CATSARNNEQFF. The J gene is TRBJ2-1, the V gene TRBV24-1; unclear D gene. Germline V lookup: CDR1 KGHDR, CDR2 SFDVKD. This CDR3 spans 12 amino acids. Trimming cost V 5 bases and J 5 bases, with 6 bases left between them.

The V call is TRBV20-1, the J call TRBJ2-1; tentatively, D is TRBD2 (7 bases). This CDR3 is built from 14 residues. Trimming took off 5 bases at V and 2 bases at J, with 13 bases between the two ends. Germline V gives CDR1 DFQATT, CDR2 SNEGSKA (reference sequence). The CDR3 protein is CSAYAGAPYNEQFF. CDR3 DNA: TGCAGTGCTTATGCGGGGGCCCCCTACAATGAGCAGTTCTTC.

This chain connects TRBV5-1 to TRBJ2-1; 7 nucleotides agree with TRBD2. The trim removed 3 bases at V and 10 bases at J, leaving 13 bases unmatched. The CDR3 consists of 15 residues. Germline-derived CDR1 and CDR2 are SGHRS and YFSETQ. CDR3 loop: CASSSSQAPGGEQFF. The CDR3 DNA reads TGCGCCAGCAGCTCCTCCCAGGCTCCGGGAGGAGAGCAGTTCTTC. Full variable domain (missing parts from reference TRBV5-1 and TRBJ2-1): KAGVTQTPRYLIKTRGQQVTLSCSPISGHRSVSWYQQTPGQGLQFLFEYFSETQRNKGNFPGRFSGRQFSNSRSEMNVSTLELGDSALYLCASSSSQAPGGEQFFGPGTRLTVL.

The V gene is TRBV18, the J gene TRBJ1-6, with D hard to call. CDR3 size: 13 residues. V lost 3 bases and J 8 bases, leaving 8 bases between the germline ends. CDR1 is KGHSH, CDR2 LQKENI, per germline. CDR3 loop: CASSPRGDSPLHF. CDR3 in DNA: TGTGCCAGCTCACCCCGCGGTGATTCACCCCTCCACTTT.

The chain recombines TRBV5-1 with TRBJ2-7; 7 positions agree with TRBD1. Germline V gene lookup returns CDR1 SGHRS and CDR2 YFSETQ. CDR3 size: 17 residues. Trimming cost V 0 bases and J 1 base; bases outside gene matches: 10. The CDR3 DNA is TGCGCCAGCAGCTTGGCCCCGGGACAGATAAGTTCCTACGAGCAGTACTTC. It yields the protein CASSLAPGQISSYEQYF.

The chain is built from TRBV20-1 and TRBJ1-2; possibly TRBD1 for D (5 bases). Trimming took off 2 bases at V and 6 bases at J, with 16 bases between the two ends. Germline CDR1 and CDR2: DFQATT and SNEGSKA (reference sequence). The CDR3 extends over 14 amino acids. CDR3 in DNA: TGCAGTGCTAGACTTGGGACTCTAAGGGATGGCTACACCTTC. Protein sequence: CSARLGTLRDGYTF.

The chain employs TRBV19 and TRBJ1-2; D gene ambiguous. The CDR3 runs 15 residues. From germline, CDR1 is LNHDA and CDR2 SQIVND (reference sequence). Trimming pared 0 bases from V and 0 bases from J, leaving 8 bases between. The CDR3 here is CASSIEAGANYGYTF. The CDR3 region has the DNA TGTGCCAGTAGTATAGAGGCAGGAGCTAACTATGGCTACACCTTC.

This clonotype came up once. The chain combines TRBV12-3 or TRBV12-4 with TRBJ2-5; TRBD2 aligns across 12 bases. J lost 3 bases, V lost 8 bases, and 4 bases had no gene match. The CDR3 spans 14 residues. For the CDR3, the DNA is TGTGCCAGCGGCCGACTAGCGGGGGAAGAGACCCAGTACTTC. Translation gives CASGRLAGEETQYF.

The chain is built from TRBV7-9 and TRBJ2-3, with 7 bases lining up with TRBD2. CDR1 SEHNR and CDR2 FQNEAQ come from the germline V gene (reference sequence). The CDR3 sequence is 14 residues long. Trimming cost V 1 base and J 4 bases; bases outside gene matches: 2. CDR3 sequence reads: CASSLVRGADTQYF. In DNA, the CDR3 is TGTGCCAGCAGCTTAGTCCGGGGGGCAGATACGCAGTATTTT.

The V and J genes are TRBV11-2 and TRBJ1-1, with D perhaps matching TRBD1 (5 bases). The CDR3 loop spans 14 amino acids. Between the trimmed V and J ends, which lost 6 bases and 1 base, there was a span of 12 bases. Germline V gene data show CDR1 as SGHAT and CDR2 as FQNNGV. Here the CDR3 DNA reads TGTGCCAGCAGACGACCGGGGGGGAACACTGAAGCTTTCTTT. Amino acids: CASRRPGGNTEAFF.